This T cell receptor (beta chain) was found in a study of blood T cell repertoires in COVID-19. Study-level background: The United States, Italy and Spain provided the acute and convalescent COVID-19 samples. T cells, B-cell-depleted T cells, or PBMCs supplied cDNA or gDNA.

In Seattle, patients joined the study during active infection and were tracked longitudinally. The CDR3 has 15 amino acids. V was pared by 6 bases and J by 4 bases, with 9 bases of the junction left unmatched. Germline V gives CDR1 SEHNR, CDR2 FQNEAQ (reference sequence). Original data processing: Reference gene primer amplification gave estimated nucleated cell counts. Sequencing used immunoSEQ multiplex PCR; TCRdb keeps in-frame clones, though not all of them. V, J and clone size were drawn from that table, and D and trimming were deduced from the DNA. Among 100,000 to 150,000 clones listed, around 86% were seen once.

The sequencing sample was made of peripheral blood. The V and J genes are TRBV7-9 and TRBJ1-2; 9 bases agree with TRBD1. This TCR was sampled from a woman in her 70s with COVID-19, enrolled during active disease. Here the CDR3 DNA reads TGTGCCAGCAGGGGACAGGGAACGACGGGCTATGGCTACACCTTC. Translation: CASRGQGTTGYGYTF.